This is a list of T cell receptor beta chains from one sample in a study of response to subunit inactivated influenza vaccine. TCRdb reprocessed the RT-PCR reads via MiXCR and lists one record per CDR3 protein. In the table there are about 520,000 distinct CDR3 sequences, roughly 7.9% of which are singletons. The source material was PBMCs from blood, sampled around 2 years after vaccination. These TCRs come from a man aged 50-75 years who received an inactivated influenza vaccine. Each CDR3 is given with its conserved first and last residue.

J gene,V gene,CDR3 protein
TRBJ2-1,TRBV3-1,CASSQRNEQFF
TRBJ1-3,TRBV4-2,CASSQPGTGNTIYF
TRBJ2-4,TRBV7-9,CASSSLAALAKNIQYF
TRBJ2-1,TRBV7-9,CASSLLRGRLNNEQFF
TRBJ2-7,TRBV5-5,CASSFGTGRLEQYF
TRBJ2-3,TRBV20-1,CSAQDRTSSTDTQYF
TRBJ1-2,TRBV7-9,CASTRDNANYGYTF
TRBJ2-3,TRBV20-1,CSAEQGRTDTQYF
TRBJ2-2,TRBV14,CASTLGTGELFF
TRBJ2-1,TRBV20-1,CSGNAGGVNNEQFF
TRBJ2-7,TRBV20-1,CSGTAASYEQYF
TRBJ2-2,TRBV12-5,CASGPWMRDVYTGELFF
TRBJ2-3,TRBV7-8,CASSLARGFSTDTQYF
TRBJ1-5,TRBV5-1,CASSTGQGDGQPQHF
TRBJ2-5,TRBV3-1,CASSGWTGGPDETQYF
TRBJ2-3,TRBV30,CACLRLGGIRTDTQYF
TRBJ1-2,TRBV29-1,CSVTDRGDYGYTF
TRBJ2-7,TRBV15,CATSRGDRDTSYEQYF
TRBJ1-2,TRBV12-3/TRBV12-4,CASSGEVDGYTF
TRBJ2-3,TRBV19,CASSIRGTGSGTQYF
TRBJ2-2,TRBV5-4,CASSERGGRAGELFF
TRBJ1-1,TRBV20-1,CCASDAGRSRHTEAFF
TRBJ2-5,TRBV28,CASSSLGRETQYF
TRBJ1-1,TRBV20-1,CSARLGLREAFF
TRBJ2-2,TRBV7-8,CASSLVGRQMNTGELFF
TRBJ2-5,TRBV6-2/TRBV6-3,CASGRLDSGETQYF
TRBJ2-5,TRBV7-2,CASSITRNQETQYF
TRBJ2-4,TRBV25-1,CASSPRGTGVRNIQYF
TRBJ2-7,TRBV6-5,CASSPGRDAYEQYF
TRBJ2-5,TRBV20-1,CSAGGAAQETQYF
TRBJ2-7,TRBV2,CASINQGVSYEQYF
TRBJ2-1,TRBV5-1,CASSLETNLGNEQFF
TRBJ1-5,TRBV12-3/TRBV12-4,CASSLGVGTGANQPQHF
TRBJ2-3,TRBV24-1,CATAGTGRFTDTQYF
TRBJ2-5,TRBV3-1,CASSRNGGLQETQYF